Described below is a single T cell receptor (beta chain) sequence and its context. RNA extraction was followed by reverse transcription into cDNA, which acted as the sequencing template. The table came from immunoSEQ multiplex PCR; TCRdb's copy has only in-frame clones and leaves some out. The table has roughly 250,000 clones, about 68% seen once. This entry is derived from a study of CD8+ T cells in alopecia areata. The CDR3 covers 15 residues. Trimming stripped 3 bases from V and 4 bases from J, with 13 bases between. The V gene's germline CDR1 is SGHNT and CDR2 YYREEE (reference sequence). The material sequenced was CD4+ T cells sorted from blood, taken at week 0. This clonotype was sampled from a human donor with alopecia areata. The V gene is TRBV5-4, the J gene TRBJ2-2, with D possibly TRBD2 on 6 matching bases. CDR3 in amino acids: CASSWRDSGTGELFF. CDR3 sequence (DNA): TGTGCCAGCAGCTGGAGGGATTCGGGCACCGGGGAGCTGTTTTTT.